This T cell receptor beta chain emerged from a study of CD8+CD57+ T cells in acquired aplastic anemia. Findings and caveats of the study: CD8+ Simpson's diversity in patients was not significantly different from that in controls. Patients and controls shared about 30 CD8+ CDR3 sequences.

Genomic DNA, serving as template, underwent TCR beta VDJ and CDR3 profiling. TCRdb passed the reads through MiXCR, listing each CDR3 protein once. The table has roughly 86,000 distinct CDR3 sequences, about half seen once. In the case of this clonotype: What it recognizes is unknown.

The sequence derives from a human donor in good health, serving as a control. The sample taken for sequencing was sorted CD4+, CD8+, or CD8+CD57+ T cells (not recorded which) from PBMCs.

The CDR3 region has the DNA TGCAGTGCTAGTCCGGACAGGGACTATGGCTACACCTTC. This translates into CSASPDRDYGYTF. The rearrangement uses TRBV20-1 and TRBJ1-2, with 8 positions matching TRBD1. Germline V CDR1 and CDR2: DFQATT, SNEGSKA (reference sequence). The CDR3 loop spans 13 amino acids. V was clipped by 3 bases and J by 3 bases; unmatched bases: 3.